Shown below are 11 T cell receptor beta chains from a single sample sequenced in a study of blood T cells in healthy people across ages. The use of a sample-barcoded 5' primer and a J-beta primer mix characterized a second PCR of roughly 6 to 11 cycles. TCRdb independently ran MiXCR on the 5' RACE reads; one entry per CDR3 protein. The sample lists approximately 600,000 distinct CDR3 sequences, about 53% seen once, with 30% to 40% in the top ten. The source material was blood. These receptors were collected from a man aged 60 to 69 in good health.

V is TRBV7-9 and J is TRBJ2-1, with D possibly TRBD1 on 6 matching bases. CDR1 SEHNR and CDR2 FQNEAQ come from the germline V gene (reference sequence). The CDR3 has 14 amino acids. Trimming took off 5 bases at V and 3 bases at J, with 11 bases between the two ends. CDR3 sequence reads: CASSSGQIYNEQFF. The CDR3 region has the DNA TGTGCCAGCAGCAGTGGACAGATCTACAATGAGCAGTTCTTC.

DNA for the CDR3: TGTGCCAGCAGTCGGGCCGGGGCCCGACAAGAGACCCAGTACTTC. Translation gives CASSRAGARQETQYF. This chain uses TRBV28 with TRBJ2-5; D may correspond to TRBD1 or TRBD2 (5 bases each). Between the trimmed V and J ends, which lost 5 bases and 2 bases, there was a span of 15 bases. CDR3 size: 15 residues. Germline CDR1 MDHEN, CDR2 SYDVKM. The variable domain in full, completed from reference TRBV28 and TRBJ2-5, reads DVKVTQSSRYLVKRTGEKVFLECVQDMDHENMFWYRQDPGLGLRLIYFSYDVKMKEKGDIPEGYSVSREKKERFSLILESASTNQTSMYLCASSRAGARQETQYFGPGTRLLVL.

This sequence joins TRBV20-1 and TRBJ2-4; 9 nucleotides agree with TRBD1. There are 14 residues in the CDR3. Germline V gene data show CDR1 as DFQATT and CDR2 as SNEGSKA (reference sequence). Trimming cost V 4 bases and J 6 bases; bases outside gene matches: 7. This chain's CDR3 is CSATSPGQGNIQYF. For the CDR3, the DNA is TGCAGTGCTACTTCGCCGGGACAGGGAAACATTCAGTACTTC.

The chain couples TRBV7-6 to TRBJ2-1; TRBD2 matches 8 bases. V lost 6 bases to trimming and J lost 5 bases; unmatched junction nucleotides: 6. From germline, CDR1 is SGHVS and CDR2 FNYEAQ. The CDR3 is made up of 14 amino acids. This CDR3 is CASSPRTSHNEQFF. The CDR3, as DNA: TGTGCCAGCAGTCCCCGGACTAGCCACAATGAGCAGTTCTTC. The full variable domain, with the rest looked up from reference TRBV7-6 and TRBJ2-1, is GAGVSQSPRYKVTKRGQDVALRCDPISGHVSLYWYRQALGQGPEFLTYFNYEAQQDKSGLPNDRFSAERPEGSISTLTIQRTEQRDSAMYRCASSPRTSHNEQFFGPGTRLTVL.

The rearrangement uses TRBV7-9 and TRBJ2-2; a possible D gene is TRBD2 (6 bases). Germline CDR1 and CDR2: SEHNR and FQNEAQ (reference sequence). The CDR3 length is 16 residues. The V end was cut by 6 bases, the J end by 0 bases, with 14 bases between. This chain's CDR3 is CASSPRSGANTGELFF. The CDR3, as DNA: TGTGCCAGCAGTCCCCGCTCGGGGGCGAACACCGGGGAGCTGTTTTTT.

Many counts were recorded for this clonotype. This rearrangement joins TRBV5-1 to TRBJ1-4; D unclear. V dropped 0 bases and J dropped 5 bases, with 11 bases sitting between them. There are 15 residues in the CDR3. Germline V gene data show CDR1 as SGHRS and CDR2 as YFSETQ. CDR3 nucleotides: TGCGCCAGCAGCTTGGATATGGGCGACAATGAAAAACTGTTTTTT. Amino acid sequence: CASSLDMGDNEKLFF.

This clonotype has a handful of counts. The chain employs TRBV5-1 and TRBJ2-1; 9 bases are a match to TRBD2. V lost 3 bases, J lost 4 bases, and 5 bases stayed unmatched. Germline values: CDR1 SGHRS, CDR2 YFSETQ. The CDR3 sequence is 15 residues long. The CDR3 reads CASSSVAGVYNEQFF. CDR3 nucleotide sequence: TGCGCCAGCAGCTCTGTAGCGGGGGTATACAATGAGCAGTTCTTC.

V and J are TRBV12-3 or TRBV12-4 and TRBJ1-5; TRBD1 is a possible D gene (5 bases). Trimming removed 1 base at V and 2 bases at J, with 9 bases between. The CDR3 is made up of 15 amino acids. CDR3 DNA sequence: TGTGCCAGCAGTTTAGAAGGGACCGGCAATCAGCCCCAGCATTTT. Translation: CASSLEGTGNQPQHF.

CDR3 nucleotides: TGCGCCAGCAGCTTAAACCGGGACAGCGGCCCGGCTAAGTTCTTC. Its protein product is CASSLNRDSGPAKFF. The V and J genes are TRBV5-1 and TRBJ2-1, with 7 bases lining up with TRBD1. There are 15 residues in the CDR3. J was trimmed by 14 bases and V by 2 bases; bases with no gene match: 16. The V gene's germline CDR1 is SGHRS and CDR2 YFSETQ.

V gene TRBV27 combines with J gene TRBJ2-7; 13 bases align to TRBD2. Germline values: CDR1 MNHEY, CDR2 SMNVEV (reference sequence). The CDR3 extends over 15 amino acids. V was pared by 5 bases and J by 9 bases, with 10 bases of the junction left unmatched. The CDR3 protein is CASSPGTSGVTWQYF. CDR3 in DNA: TGTGCCAGCAGTCCAGGGACTAGCGGGGTCACGTGGCAGTACTTC.

This clonotype appeared a single time. The rearrangement joins TRBV20-1 to TRBJ1-1; possibly TRBD1 for D (5 bases). V was cut by 5 bases and J by 2 bases, with 15 bases left in between. CDR3 length: 14 residues. Germline CDR1 reads DFQATT; CDR2 reads SNEGSKA (reference sequence). This CDR3 is CSAGDAGGNTEAFF. The DNA for the CDR3 is TGCAGTGCTGGGGATGCGGGGGGAAACACTGAAGCTTTCTTT.